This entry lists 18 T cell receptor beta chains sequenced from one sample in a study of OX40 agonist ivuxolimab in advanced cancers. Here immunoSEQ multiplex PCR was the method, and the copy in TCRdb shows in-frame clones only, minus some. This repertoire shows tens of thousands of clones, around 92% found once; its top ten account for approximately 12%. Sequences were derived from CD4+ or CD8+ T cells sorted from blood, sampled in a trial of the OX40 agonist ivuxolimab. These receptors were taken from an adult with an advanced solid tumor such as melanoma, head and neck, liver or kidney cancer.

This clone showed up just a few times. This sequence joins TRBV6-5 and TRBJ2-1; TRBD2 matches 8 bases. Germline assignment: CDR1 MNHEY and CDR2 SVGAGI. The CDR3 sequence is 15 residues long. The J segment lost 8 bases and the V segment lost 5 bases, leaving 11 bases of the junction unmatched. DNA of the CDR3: TGTGCCAGCAGTGTATCACGGGGGGGCGTCGATGAGCAGTTCTTC. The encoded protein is CASSVSRGGVDEQFF.

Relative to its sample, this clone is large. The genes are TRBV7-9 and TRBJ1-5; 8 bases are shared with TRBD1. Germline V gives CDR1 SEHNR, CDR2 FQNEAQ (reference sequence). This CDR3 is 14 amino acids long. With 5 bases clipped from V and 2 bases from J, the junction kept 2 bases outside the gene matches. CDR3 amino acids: CASSLGQGNQPQHF. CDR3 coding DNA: TGTGCCAGCAGCCTGGGACAGGGCAATCAGCCCCAGCATTTT.

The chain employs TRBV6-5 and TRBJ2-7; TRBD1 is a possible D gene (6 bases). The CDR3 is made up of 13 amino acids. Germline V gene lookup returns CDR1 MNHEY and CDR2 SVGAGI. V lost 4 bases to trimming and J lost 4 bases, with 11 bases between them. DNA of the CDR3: TGTGCCAGCAGTTTCAACAGGGATTACGAGCAGTACTTC. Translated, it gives CASSFNRDYEQYF.

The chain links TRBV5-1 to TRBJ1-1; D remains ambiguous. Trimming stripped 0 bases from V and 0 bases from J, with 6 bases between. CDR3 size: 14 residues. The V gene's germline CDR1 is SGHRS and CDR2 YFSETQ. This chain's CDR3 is CASSLGHMNTEAFF. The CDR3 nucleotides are TGCGCCAGCAGCTTGGGACATATGAACACTGAAGCTTTCTTT.

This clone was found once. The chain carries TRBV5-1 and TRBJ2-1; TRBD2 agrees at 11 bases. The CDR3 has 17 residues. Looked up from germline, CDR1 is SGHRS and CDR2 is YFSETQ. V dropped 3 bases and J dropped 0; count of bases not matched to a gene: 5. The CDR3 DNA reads TGCGCCAGCAGCTGGGGGACTAGCGGAGTCTCCTACAATGAGCAGTTCTTC. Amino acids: CASSWGTSGVSYNEQFF.

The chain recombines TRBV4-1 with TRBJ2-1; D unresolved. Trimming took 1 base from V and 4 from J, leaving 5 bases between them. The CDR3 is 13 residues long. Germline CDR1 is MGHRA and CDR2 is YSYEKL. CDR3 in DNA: TGCGCCAGCAGCCAAGTAACGTACAATGAGCAGTTCTTC. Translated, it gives CASSQVTYNEQFF.

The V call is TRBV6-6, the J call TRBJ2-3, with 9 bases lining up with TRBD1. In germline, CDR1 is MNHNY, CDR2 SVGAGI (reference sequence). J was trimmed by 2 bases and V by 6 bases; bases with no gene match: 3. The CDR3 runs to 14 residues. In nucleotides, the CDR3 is TGTGCCAGCAGCCGGGACAGGGCCACAGATACGCAGTATTTT. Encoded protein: CASSRDRATDTQYF.

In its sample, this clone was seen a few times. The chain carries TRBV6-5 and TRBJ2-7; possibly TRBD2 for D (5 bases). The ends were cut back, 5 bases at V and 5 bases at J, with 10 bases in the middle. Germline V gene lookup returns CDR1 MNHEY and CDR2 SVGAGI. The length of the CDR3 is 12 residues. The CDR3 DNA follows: TGTGCCAGCAGTACGGGGATAAACGAGCAGTACTTC. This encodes CASSTGINEQYF.

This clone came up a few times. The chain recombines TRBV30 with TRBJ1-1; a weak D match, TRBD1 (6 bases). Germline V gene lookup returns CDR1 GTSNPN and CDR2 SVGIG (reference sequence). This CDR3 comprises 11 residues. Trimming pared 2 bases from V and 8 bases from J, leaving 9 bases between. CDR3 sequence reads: CAWSSGAEAFF. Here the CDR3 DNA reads TGTGCCTGGAGTTCGGGGGCCGAAGCTTTCTTT.

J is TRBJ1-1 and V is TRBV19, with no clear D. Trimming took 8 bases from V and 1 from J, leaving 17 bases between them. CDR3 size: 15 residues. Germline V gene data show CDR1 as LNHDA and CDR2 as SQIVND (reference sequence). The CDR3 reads CASFPPQSGNTEAFF. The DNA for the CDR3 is TGTGCCAGTTTTCCCCCCCAGTCAGGGAACACTGAAGCTTTCTTT.

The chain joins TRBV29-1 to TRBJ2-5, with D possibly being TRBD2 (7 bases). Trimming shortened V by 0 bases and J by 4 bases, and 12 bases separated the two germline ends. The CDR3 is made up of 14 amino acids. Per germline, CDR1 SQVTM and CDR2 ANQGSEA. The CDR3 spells CSVEEGGALETQYF. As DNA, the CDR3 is TGCAGCGTTGAAGAAGGGGGGGCCTTAGAGACCCAGTACTTC.

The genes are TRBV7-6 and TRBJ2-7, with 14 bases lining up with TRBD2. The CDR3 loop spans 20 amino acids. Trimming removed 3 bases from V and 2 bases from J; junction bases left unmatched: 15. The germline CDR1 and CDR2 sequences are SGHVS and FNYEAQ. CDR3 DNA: TGTGCCAGCAGCTTGGGGGGGGGACTAGCGGGAGAATCATACACCTACGAGCAGTACTTC. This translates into CASSLGGGLAGESYTYEQYF.

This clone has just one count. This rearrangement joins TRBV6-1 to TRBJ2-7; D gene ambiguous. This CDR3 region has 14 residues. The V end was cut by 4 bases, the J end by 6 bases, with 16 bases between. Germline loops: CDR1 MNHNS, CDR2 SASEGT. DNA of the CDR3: TGTGCCAGCAGTGTAAGGACGGTAGGTGGCGAGCAGTACTTC. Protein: CASSVRTVGGEQYF.

Written as DNA, the CDR3 is TGTGCCAGCAGTGACGGTACTAGCGGGGGGATAGATACGCAGTATTTT. Protein: CASSDGTSGGIDTQYF. The V and J genes are TRBV6-4 and TRBJ2-3; 12 bases align to TRBD2. V lost 2 bases, J lost 5 bases, and 5 bases stayed unmatched. The CDR3 is 16 residues long. Germline V lookup: CDR1 MRHNA, CDR2 SNTAGT.

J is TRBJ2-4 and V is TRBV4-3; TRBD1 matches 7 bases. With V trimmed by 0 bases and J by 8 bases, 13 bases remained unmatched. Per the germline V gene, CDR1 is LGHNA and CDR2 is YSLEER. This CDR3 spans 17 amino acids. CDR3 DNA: TGCGCCAGCAGCCAAGATGAGGGGGCGCGTGGTTCGGACATTCAGTACTTC. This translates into CASSQDEGARGSDIQYF.

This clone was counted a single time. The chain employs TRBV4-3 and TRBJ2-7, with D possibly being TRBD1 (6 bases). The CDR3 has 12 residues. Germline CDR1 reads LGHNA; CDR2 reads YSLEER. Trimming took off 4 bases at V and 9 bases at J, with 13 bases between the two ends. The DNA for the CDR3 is TGCGCCAGCAGCCCCACAGGGTTGGCGCAGTACTTC. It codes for CASSPTGLAQYF.

CDR3 coding DNA: TGCGCCAGCAGCTTTCCGTCCGGGGGTTCGAACACCGGGGAGCTGTTTTTT. Translated: CASSFPSGGSNTGELFF. The genes are TRBV5-1 and TRBJ2-2; D is perhaps TRBD2 (6 bases). Germline V CDR1 and CDR2: SGHRS, YFSETQ. The CDR3 is 17 amino acids. Between the trimmed V and J ends, which lost 2 bases and 0 bases, there was a span of 14 bases.

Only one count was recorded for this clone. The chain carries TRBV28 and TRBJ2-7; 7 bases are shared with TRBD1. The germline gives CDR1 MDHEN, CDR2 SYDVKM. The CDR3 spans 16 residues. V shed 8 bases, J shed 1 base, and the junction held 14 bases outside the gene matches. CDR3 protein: CASVPSMLDRSYEQYF. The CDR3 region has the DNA TGTGCCAGCGTTCCCTCCATGCTGGACAGGTCCTACGAGCAGTACTTC.